This is a list of T cell receptor beta chains from one sample in a study of cytotoxic CD8 clonotypes in ibrutinib-treated CLL. Profiling relied on immunoSEQ multiplex PCR, and the TCRdb table lists in-frame clones only, not all of them. This table has under 200,000 clones, about four fifths appearing once. The sequencing used PBMCs, collected after 24 months of ibrutinib treatment. These receptors all come from a human donor with chronic lymphocytic leukemia. CDR3s include the opening cysteine and the closing phenylalanine or tryptophan. Each record gives: D gene, J gene, V gene, clone size, CDR3 protein, CDR3 DNA. D genes are given only for firm matches. Size tells how often a clone was seen (once, few, many) or the class of an expanded clone, and some rows leave it out.

D: TRBD2
J: TRBJ2-5
V: TRBV5-8
size: .
CDR3: CASPSGPGLPRETQYF
DNA: TGTGCCAGCCCTAGCGGACCAGGACTGCCTAGGGAGACCCAGTACTTC

D: TRBD2
J: TRBJ2-1
V: TRBV30
size: .
CDR3: CAWSVWASGIYNEQFF
DNA: TGTGCCTGGAGTGTTTGGGCTAGCGGGATCTACAATGAGCAGTTCTTC

D: TRBD1
J: TRBJ1-2
V: TRBV5-1
size: few
CDR3: CASSLLSTGAGYTF
DNA: TGCGCCAGCAGCTTACTCTCGACAGGGGCAGGCTACACCTTC

D: .
J: TRBJ2-7
V: TRBV5-6
size: .
CDR3: CASSLVVGTYEQYF
DNA: TGTGCCAGCAGCTTGGTCGTTGGGACTTACGAGCAGTACTTC

D: .
J: TRBJ1-1
V: TRBV6-5
size: .
CDR3: CASSYSSEAFF
DNA: TGTGCCAGCAGTTACTCCTCTGAAGCTTTCTTT

D: .
J: TRBJ2-3
V: TRBV5-5
size: once
CDR3: CASRRQGTDTQYF
DNA: TGTGCCAGCAGGCGACAGGGCACAGATACGCAGTATTTT

D: .
J: TRBJ1-2
V: TRBV19
size: .
CDR3: CASSIDTGSGYTF
DNA: TGTGCCAGTAGTATAGACACAGGGTCGGGCTACACCTTC

D: TRBD1
J: TRBJ2-6
V: TRBV19
size: .
CDR3: CASKSGGAGANVLTF
DNA: TGTGCCAGTAAATCAGGGGGCGCTGGGGCCAACGTCCTGACTTTC

D: .
J: TRBJ1-2
V: TRBV7-3
size: .
CDR3: CASSQISGARSDGYTF
DNA: TGTGCCAGCAGTCAAATCTCCGGGGCCAGGAGCGATGGCTACACCTTC

D: .
J: TRBJ2-3
V: TRBV7-9
size: .
CDR3: CASSGPPDTQYF
DNA: TGTGCCAGCAGCGGGCCCCCAGATACGCAGTATTTT